One T cell receptor (beta chain) is described in this entry. The sample originates from a study of T cells in pancreatic ductal adenocarcinoma. Measured with immunoSEQ multiplex PCR; TCRdb has only the in-frame clones, and not every one. The sample comprises 16,000 or so clones, about 90% of which are singletons, and approximately 16% rests with the top ten. This CDR3 is built from 14 residues. Trimming took 6 bases from V and 0 from J, leaving 12 bases between them. Germline CDR1 and CDR2: MNHEY and SVGAGI. The selected patients with pancreatic ductal adenocarcinoma had surgery but no neoadjuvant therapy.

Sample: PBMCs. The rearrangement joins TRBV6-5 to TRBJ2-7; the D is unclear. The sequence came from a human donor with pancreatic ductal adenocarcinoma. CDR3 protein: CASRSMSSSYEQYF. CDR3 DNA: TGTGCCAGCAGGTCTATGTCCAGCTCCTACGAGCAGTACTTC.